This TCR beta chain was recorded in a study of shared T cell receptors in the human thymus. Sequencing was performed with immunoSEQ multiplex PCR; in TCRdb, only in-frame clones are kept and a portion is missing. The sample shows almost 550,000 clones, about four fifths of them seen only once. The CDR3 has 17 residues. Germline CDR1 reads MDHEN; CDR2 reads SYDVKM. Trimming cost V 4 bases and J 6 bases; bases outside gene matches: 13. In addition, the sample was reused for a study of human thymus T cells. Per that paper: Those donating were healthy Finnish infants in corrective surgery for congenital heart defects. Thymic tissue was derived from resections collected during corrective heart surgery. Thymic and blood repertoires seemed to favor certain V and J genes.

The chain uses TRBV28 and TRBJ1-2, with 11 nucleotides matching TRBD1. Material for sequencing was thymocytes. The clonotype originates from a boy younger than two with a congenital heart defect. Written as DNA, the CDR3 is TGTGCCAGCAGTTCCGGACAGGGGGCGAAATCTACTAATGGCTACACCTTC. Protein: CASSSGQGAKSTNGYTF.